The 25 T cell receptor beta chains in this list originate from one sample, sequenced in a study of blood T cell repertoires in COVID-19. The protocol was immunoSEQ multiplex PCR, while the TCRdb copy is restricted to in-frame clones and leaves out a portion. The table shows approximately 230,000 clones, with around 89% occurring only once. The source material was peripheral blood. The receptors stem from a woman aged 25 to 39 with COVID-19, enrolled during active disease.

On this clone: The identical CDR3 is also encoded by other nucleotide sequences in the sample. J is TRBJ2-2 and V is TRBV10-3; 11 nucleotides agree with TRBD1. V lost 4 bases and J lost 1; bases outside the gene matches: 8. Per germline, CDR1 ENHRY and CDR2 SYGVKD. This CDR3 contains 18 residues. The CDR3 reads CAISVRGGTGGNTGELFF. The CDR3 DNA reads TGTGCCATCAGTGTCCGCGGGGGGACAGGGGGGAACACCGGGGAGCTGTTTTTT.

This chain uses TRBV19 with TRBJ2-1; possibly TRBD1 for D (5 bases). There are 14 residues in the CDR3. V gave up 2 bases and J gave up 4 bases, with 9 bases separating them. Germline CDR1 LNHDA, CDR2 SQIVND (reference sequence). The CDR3 loop is CASSISTGYNEQFF. Written as DNA, the CDR3 is TGTGCCAGTAGTATATCAACAGGTTACAATGAGCAGTTCTTC. The full variable domain, completed using reference TRBV19 and TRBJ2-1, is DGGITQSPKYLFRKEGQNVTLSCEQNLNHDAMYWYRQDPGQGLRLIYYSQIVNDFQKGDIAEGYSVSREKKESFPLTVTSAQKNPTAFYLCASSISTGYNEQFFGPGTRLTVL.

V and J are TRBV20-1 and TRBJ2-1; D gene uncertain. Germline loops: CDR1 DFQATT, CDR2 SNEGSKA (reference sequence). The V end was cut by 5 bases, the J end by 7 bases, with 6 bases between. The CDR3 covers 10 residues. The CDR3 here is CSAQENEQFF. The CDR3 nucleotides read TGCAGTGCTCAGGAAAATGAGCAGTTCTTC.

CDR3 protein: CASSLEPGTVNYGYTF. In DNA, the CDR3 is TGTGCCAGCAGCTTAGAACCGGGGACAGTTAACTATGGCTACACCTTC. The V and J genes are TRBV7-6 and TRBJ1-2; TRBD1 matches 7 bases. Germline V gene lookup returns CDR1 SGHVS and CDR2 FNYEAQ. The junction had 6 bases not matched to a gene; V was cut back by 1 base and J by 1 base. This CDR3 region has 16 residues.

Comments on this clone: The identical CDR3 is also encoded by other nucleotide sequences in the sample. V gene TRBV3-1 (or the pseudogene TRBV3-2) combines with J gene TRBJ1-2; TRBD1 matches at 10 bases. Unmatched junction bases numbered 0, after V lost 1 base and J lost 4 bases. Germline values: CDR1 LGHDT, CDR2 YNNKEL (reference sequence). This CDR3 is built from 14 residues. CDR3 protein: CASSQGTGGYGYTF. DNA of the CDR3: TGTGCCAGCAGCCAAGGGACAGGGGGCTATGGCTACACCTTC.

This clone was seen only a few times. The chain employs TRBV30 and TRBJ2-2, with D perhaps matching TRBD2 (5 bases). V lost 2 bases, J lost 4 bases, and 11 bases lay in between. The CDR3 extends over 14 amino acids. CDR1 and CDR2 from the germline V gene are GTSNPN and SVGIG (reference sequence). The CDR3 coding sequence is TGTGCCTGGAGTTCCGGACTGACCACCGGGGAGCTGTTTTTT. Its protein product is CAWSSGLTTGELFF.

The chain uses TRBV6-4 and TRBJ2-5; D may be TRBD1 (6 bases). This CDR3 is 15 amino acids long. V was shortened by 2 bases and J by 5 bases, with 15 bases between the two germline ends. Germline CDR1 is MRHNA and CDR2 is SNTAGT. As DNA, the CDR3 is TGTGCCAGCAGTGACGGCGTAGGGGGTAGGGAGACCCAGTACTTC. Amino acid sequence: CASSDGVGGRETQYF.

V and J are TRBV5-8 and TRBJ2-7; possibly TRBD1 for D (5 bases). Germline loops: CDR1 SGHTS, CDR2 YDEGEE. V shed 4 bases and J shed 9 bases, with 14 bases lying between them. This CDR3 region has 12 residues. This CDR3 is CASSRFQGRQYF. The DNA of the CDR3 is TGTGCCAGCAGCCGATTTCAGGGTCGGCAGTACTTC.

The chain recombines TRBV27 with TRBJ2-3; D gene ambiguous. Germline CDR1 MNHEY, CDR2 SMNVEV (reference sequence). Trimming cost V 5 bases and J 0 bases, with 12 bases left between them. CDR3 length equals 15 residues. The CDR3 DNA reads as TGTGCCAGCAGTCATTCGACTGCTAGCACAGATACGCAGTATTTT. The encoded protein is CASSHSTASTDTQYF.

The chain recombines TRBV4-2 with TRBJ2-3; 9 bases align to TRBD1. This CDR3 spans 17 amino acids. Unmatched junction bases numbered 6, after V lost 1 base and J lost 1 base. CDR1 and CDR2 from the germline V gene are LGHNA and YNFKEQ. The CDR3 loop is CASSQASGTGRTDTQYF. For the CDR3, the DNA is TGTGCCAGCAGCCAAGCCAGTGGGACAGGGCGCACAGATACGCAGTATTTT.

The chain links TRBV5-8 to TRBJ2-7, with TRBD1 identical over 9 bases. This CDR3 comprises 16 residues. The trim removed 2 bases at V and 9 bases at J, leaving 15 bases unmatched. Germline CDR1 and CDR2: SGHTS and YDEGEE. The CDR3 loop reads CASSLPGQGLVQGQYF. In nucleotides, the CDR3 is TGTGCCAGCAGCTTACCGGGACAGGGTTTGGTGCAGGGGCAGTACTTC.

The chain employs TRBV11-2 and TRBJ2-1; TRBD1 aligns across 10 bases. Per germline, CDR1 SGHAT and CDR2 FQNNGV. The ends lost 4 bases at V and 3 bases at J; junction bases unmatched: 3. This CDR3 has 15 amino acids. The DNA for the CDR3 is TGTGCCAGCAGCTCCGACAGGGGGCTCTACAATGAGCAGTTCTTC. This codes for CASSSDRGLYNEQFF.

This clone was detected once. This sample includes further DNA sequences coding for the same CDR3. The CDR3 nucleotides read TGTGCCACCAGTGATCCTGATCAGCCCCAGCATTTT. As protein: CATSDPDQPQHF. J is TRBJ1-5 and V is TRBV24-1, with D unclear. The CDR3 length is 12 residues. Germline CDR1 KGHDR, CDR2 SFDVKD. V was cut by 3 bases and J by 5 bases, with 4 bases left in between.

This chain connects TRBV7-2 to TRBJ2-5; 7 bases match TRBD2. The germline CDR1 and CDR2 sequences are SGHTA and FQGNSA. The CDR3 extends over 15 amino acids. The V segment lost 1 base and the J segment 1 base; nucleotides outside the gene matches: 3. The CDR3 DNA reads as TGTGCCAGCAGCTTAGGTCCGGGGGGCCAAGAGACCCAGTACTTC. Translation gives CASSLGPGGQETQYF.

The genes are TRBV25-1 and TRBJ1-2, with D perhaps matching TRBD1 (6 bases). Trimming pared 1 base from V and 7 bases from J, leaving 16 bases between. The CDR3 is 15 amino acids. Germline values: CDR1 MGHDK, CDR2 SYGVNS. The CDR3 bases are TGTGCCAGCAGTGAATGGACAGCGCCTCAGGGTGGCTACACCTTC. Its translation is CASSEWTAPQGGYTF.

This clone was detected once. A much larger clone is a single base away; this may be a read error. The sample carries other DNA sequences with the same CDR3. The CDR3 nucleotides read TGTGCCAGCAGCTTAACAGGGAACACTGAAGCTTTCTTT. It specifies CASSLTGNTEAFF. The rearrangement joins TRBV7-2 to TRBJ1-1, with a weak D call TRBD1 (5 bases). CDR3 size: 13 residues. With 2 bases removed from V and 1 base from J, the gap between germline ends came to 5 bases. Germline CDR1 SGHTA, CDR2 FQGNSA.

The chain couples TRBV27 to TRBJ1-6, with a tentative D call TRBD1 (6 bases). The CDR3 contains 14 residues. Germline V gene data show CDR1 as MNHEY and CDR2 as SMNVEV (reference sequence). V was pared by 3 bases and J by 10 bases, with 13 bases between. The CDR3 reads CASSLTGDGSPLHF. In nucleotides, the CDR3 is TGTGCCAGCAGTTTGACAGGTGATGGCTCACCCCTCCACTTT.

This clone was counted once. This sequence joins TRBV7-6 and TRBJ1-2, with no clear D. Germline values: CDR1 SGHVS, CDR2 FNYEAQ. V lost 1 base, J lost 8 bases, and 17 bases lay in between. The CDR3 extends over 15 amino acids. CDR3 nucleotide sequence: TGTGCCAGCAGCTTAGATTACACGGGAACGTCAGGCTACACCTTC. This codes for CASSLDYTGTSGYTF.

V is TRBV19 and J is TRBJ2-1; 14 bases are a match to TRBD2. Germline trimming cut 5 bases from V and 7 bases from J; bases unmatched to any gene: 4. CDR3 length: 15 amino acids. Germline loops: CDR1 LNHDA, CDR2 SQIVND (reference sequence). The CDR3 is CASSVTSGRGNEQFF. The CDR3 nucleotides read TGTGCCAGTAGTGTGACTAGCGGGAGGGGAAATGAGCAGTTCTTC.

The chain links TRBV6-1 to TRBJ2-7; 8 positions agree with TRBD1. V lost 4 bases and J lost 0; bases outside the gene matches: 8. The CDR3 runs to 16 residues. Germline V gene lookup returns CDR1 MNHNS and CDR2 SASEGT. The DNA for the CDR3 is TGTGCCAGCAGTGTTACGACAGGGGTTGGCTCCTACGAGCAGTACGTC. As protein: CASSVTTGVGSYEQYV.

This clone has just one count. This rearrangement joins TRBV2 to TRBJ1-5; 7 positions match TRBD1. The CDR3 consists of 14 residues. V shed 6 bases and J 3 bases; nucleotides not matched to a gene: 5. Germline CDR1 is SNHLY and CDR2 is FYNNEI. CDR3 loop: CASRAGTVNQPQHF. In nucleotides, the CDR3 is TGTGCCAGCAGGGCCGGGACAGTCAATCAGCCCCAGCATTTT.

The rearrangement uses TRBV2 and TRBJ2-4; 9 bases are shared with TRBD1. Germline CDR1 and CDR2: SNHLY and FYNNEI. The CDR3 consists of 15 residues. Trimming took 8 bases from V and 8 from J; bases not matched to a gene: 13. The CDR3 DNA is TGTGCCAGCTTCGGCGAATTACAGGGGGCGGACATTCAGTACTTC. Translated, it gives CASFGELQGADIQYF.

The chain is built from TRBV9 and TRBJ2-5; 12 bases are a match to TRBD2. V shed 4 bases, J shed 4 bases, and the junction held 8 bases outside the gene matches. There are 16 residues in the CDR3. CDR1 SGDLS and CDR2 YYNGEE come from the germline V gene. DNA for the CDR3: TGTGCCAGCAGCCCAGGGGCTAGCGGGGGGGGAGAGACCCAGTACTTC. Its translation is CASSPGASGGGETQYF.

This chain links TRBV25-1 with TRBJ2-7; D is perhaps TRBD2 (6 bases). The CDR3 spans 16 residues. The V gene's germline CDR1 is MGHDK and CDR2 SYGVNS. V was clipped by 1 base and J by 1 base, with 14 bases between them. CDR3 sequence: CASSELGDGGSYEQYF. The CDR3, as DNA: TGTGCCAGCAGTGAATTGGGGGACGGGGGATCCTACGAGCAGTACTTC.

This sequence joins TRBV2 and TRBJ2-5; TRBD1 agrees at 7 bases. V lost 1 base to trimming and J lost 4 bases; unmatched junction nucleotides: 3. CDR3 length: 14 amino acids. Germline CDR1 reads SNHLY; CDR2 reads FYNNEI. The CDR3 loop reads CASSEGAGGETQYF. The CDR3 DNA reads as TGTGCCAGCAGTGAAGGGGCAGGGGGAGAGACCCAGTACTTC.